The 21 T cell receptor beta chains reported below all come from one sample, sequenced in a study of OX40 agonist ivuxolimab in advanced cancers. Some clones are missing from TCRdb's copy, which holds only in-frame ones; the method was immunoSEQ multiplex PCR. The sample holds 80,000 or so clones, roughly nine tenths seen once. Sequences were derived from CD4+ or CD8+ T cells sorted from blood, sampled in a trial of the OX40 agonist ivuxolimab. These receptors were collected from an adult with an advanced solid tumor such as melanoma, head and neck, liver or kidney cancer.

The CDR3 DNA follows: TGTGCCAGTGGGCTAGGTTATACGCAGTATTTT. Translation gives CASGLGYTQYF. This rearrangement joins TRBV19 to TRBJ2-3, with D unresolved. Trimming removed 8 bases at V and 7 bases at J, with 10 bases between. Germline CDR1 LNHDA, CDR2 SQIVND (reference sequence). The CDR3 runs 11 residues.

The CDR3 loop is CASSGRVGKNIQYF. For the CDR3, the DNA is TGTGCCAGCAGTGGTCGGGTTGGCAAAAACATTCAGTACTTC. The V call is TRBV6-1, the J call TRBJ2-4; no reliable D call. Germline V CDR1 and CDR2: MNHNS, SASEGT. There are 14 residues in the CDR3. The V end lost 4 bases, the J end lost 3 bases, and 10 bases lay between the germline ends.

The chain has TRBV7-9 and TRBJ1-6; D call uncertain. Trimming left V 7 bases short and J 2 bases short, with 15 bases between. CDR3 length equals 16 residues. Germline CDR1 SEHNR, CDR2 FQNEAQ (reference sequence). The CDR3 loop reads CASTLAPEAYNSPLHF. CDR3 DNA sequence: TGTGCCAGCACCTTGGCCCCCGAGGCCTATAATTCACCCCTCCACTTT.

The chain couples TRBV11-2 to TRBJ1-6; D is ambiguous. The germline V gene encodes CDR1 SGHAT and CDR2 FQNNGV. V lost 1 base, J lost 8 bases, and 6 bases lay in between. This CDR3 spans 13 amino acids. The CDR3 is CASSLGRDSPLHF. In nucleotides, the CDR3 is TGTGCCAGCAGCTTAGGTAGAGATTCACCCCTCCACTTT.

The chain employs TRBV16 and TRBJ2-5, with no clear D. The J call is doubtful: the DNA matches TRBJ2-7 better. Germline-derived CDR1 and CDR2 are KGHSY and FQNENV. This CDR3 has 11 residues. In DNA, the CDR3 is TGTGCCAGCAGCCAATCGGGCGAGCAGTACTTC. Translating it yields CASSQSGEQYF.

The chain joins TRBV6-1 to TRBJ1-2, with TRBD1 identical over 11 bases. Germline V gene data show CDR1 as MNHNS and CDR2 as SASEGT. Germline trimming cut 3 bases from V and 5 bases from J; bases unmatched to any gene: 11. This CDR3 comprises 17 residues. CDR3 in amino acids: CASSDSPGTGGGYGYTF. DNA for the CDR3: TGTGCCAGCAGTGATTCCCCCGGGACAGGGGGGGGGTATGGCTACACCTTC.

This clone showed up just a few times. Different DNA sequences within this sample yield the same CDR3. The V and J genes are TRBV4-2 and TRBJ1-1; D ambiguous. The germline V gene has CDR1 LGHNA and CDR2 YNFKEQ. The CDR3 runs to 14 residues. Trimming stripped 4 bases from V and 2 bases from J, with 11 bases between. The CDR3 nucleotides read TGTGCCAGCAGCCGGAGTGGCGGAAACACTGAAGCTTTCTTT. This encodes CASSRSGGNTEAFF.

The chain couples TRBV27 to TRBJ2-3; D ambiguous. V was cut by 4 bases and J by 6 bases, with 14 bases left in between. The CDR3 is 14 residues long. Germline CDR1 and CDR2: MNHEY and SMNVEV (reference sequence). The CDR3 DNA follows: TGTGCCAGCAGTTCGAGGAGCCTAGGGGATACGCAGTATTTT. Protein product: CASSSRSLGDTQYF.

The chain is built from TRBV11-3 and TRBJ1-1; D perhaps matches TRBD1 (5 bases). With 5 bases removed from V and 1 base from J, the gap between germline ends came to 11 bases. The CDR3 runs 14 residues. The germline V gene has CDR1 SGHNT and CDR2 YENEEA. The CDR3 coding sequence is TGTGCCAGCAGCCCCAGGGTTGGGAACACTGAAGCTTTCTTT. Amino acids: CASSPRVGNTEAFF. The full variable domain, completed using reference TRBV11-3 and TRBJ1-1, is EAGVVQSPRYKIIEKKQPVAFWCNPISGHNTLYWYLQNLGQGPELLIRYENEEAVDDSQLPKDRFSAERLKGVDSTLKIQPAELGDSAVYLCASSPRVGNTEAFFGQGTRLTVV.

CDR3 region: CASSPTDISGANVLTF. Here the CDR3 DNA reads TGCGCCAGCAGCCCGACCGACATTTCTGGGGCCAACGTCCTGACTTTC. V is TRBV5-1 and J is TRBJ2-6; D remains unclear. Germline V lookup: CDR1 SGHRS, CDR2 YFSETQ. V shed 4 bases and J shed 1 base, with 12 bases lying between them. This CDR3 spans 16 amino acids.

V usage is TRBV5-5 and J usage is TRBJ1-3; D is ambiguous. The CDR3 has 15 amino acids. Trimming shortened V by 2 bases and J by 0 bases, and 9 bases separated the two germline ends. Per the germline V gene, CDR1 is SGHKS and CDR2 is YYEKEE (reference sequence). CDR3 sequence (DNA): TGTGCCAGCAGCTTCCGGACCGACTCTGGAAACACCATATATTTT. This sequence encodes CASSFRTDSGNTIYF.

The chain has TRBV5-1 and TRBJ2-1; D is uncertain. V was clipped by 4 bases and J by 0 bases, with 11 bases between them. CDR1 is SGHRS and CDR2 is YFSETQ in the germline V gene. This CDR3 has 15 amino acids. The CDR3 region has the DNA TGCGCCAGCAGCCCTGGACGGATCTCCTACAATGAGCAGTTCTTC. As protein: CASSPGRISYNEQFF.

The chain combines TRBV6-1 with TRBJ2-1; D is perhaps TRBD1 (6 bases). The V end lost 8 bases, the J end lost 0 bases, and 14 bases lay between the germline ends. Germline CDR1 MNHNS, CDR2 SASEGT. This CDR3 region has 15 residues. In DNA, the CDR3 is TGTGCCAGCGGAACAGGGAAGAGCTCCTACAATGAGCAGTTCTTC. It specifies CASGTGKSSYNEQFF.

The J gene is TRBJ1-1, the V gene TRBV2; the match to TRBD1 covers 9 bases. This CDR3 is 14 amino acids long. Germline CDR1 and CDR2: SNHLY and FYNNEI. V dropped 3 bases and J dropped 6; count of bases not matched to a gene: 5. The CDR3 region is CASSEFRTGAEAFF. As DNA, the CDR3 is TGTGCCAGCAGTGAGTTCCGGACAGGGGCTGAAGCTTTCTTT.

The rearrangement links TRBV6-6 to TRBJ1-4; D remains unclear. This CDR3 comprises 16 residues. V was clipped by 4 bases and J by 0 bases, with 12 bases between them. CDR1 is MNHNY and CDR2 is SVGAGI in the germline V gene (reference sequence). CDR3 sequence (DNA): TGTGCCAGCAGTTCCCTGGACGGAACAACTAATGAAAAACTGTTTTTT. It codes for CASSSLDGTTNEKLFF.

This sequence joins TRBV19 and TRBJ1-5; no clear D gene. Germline CDR1 LNHDA, CDR2 SQIVND (reference sequence). The CDR3 is made up of 14 amino acids. Trimming cost V 3 bases and J 2 bases, with 8 bases left between them. This CDR3 is CASSISEGNQPQHF. CDR3 coding DNA: TGTGCCAGTAGTATTAGTGAGGGCAATCAGCCCCAGCATTTT. The complete variable domain, with remaining parts taken from reference TRBV19 and TRBJ1-5, reads DGGITQSPKYLFRKEGQNVTLSCEQNLNHDAMYWYRQDPGQGLRLIYYSQIVNDFQKGDIAEGYSVSREKKESFPLTVTSAQKNPTAFYLCASSISEGNQPQHFGDGTRLSIL.

The genes are TRBV5-1 and TRBJ1-2; no clear D. Germline V gives CDR1 SGHRS, CDR2 YFSETQ. The CDR3 sequence is 14 residues long. V gave up 3 bases and J gave up 6 bases, with 15 bases separating them. The CDR3 bases are TGCGCCAGCAGCTACCAGGACTCGGCTGATGGCTACACCTTC. Translated, it gives CASSYQDSADGYTF. Drawing the rest from reference TRBV5-1 and TRBJ1-2, the complete variable domain is KAGVTQTPRYLIKTRGQQVTLSCSPISGHRSVSWYQQTPGQGLQFLFEYFSETQRNKGNFPGRFSGRQFSNSRSEMNVSTLELGDSALYLCASSYQDSADGYTFGSGTRLTVV.

The rearrangement joins TRBV19 to TRBJ1-1; maybe TRBD1 (6 bases). CDR1 and CDR2 from the germline V gene are LNHDA and SQIVND (reference sequence). V was trimmed by 1 base and J by 3 bases, leaving 9 bases between them. The CDR3 runs 14 residues. The CDR3 DNA sequence: TGTGCCAGTAGTATAGTAAACAGGGACACTGAAGCTTTCTTT. Protein product: CASSIVNRDTEAFF.

The chain joins TRBV18 to TRBJ1-5; maybe TRBD1 (6 bases). The CDR3 extends over 15 amino acids. With 5 bases removed from V and 1 base from J, the gap between germline ends came to 12 bases. Germline CDR1 is KGHSH and CDR2 is LQKENI. The CDR3 nucleotides are TGTGCCAGCTCATTACAGGGTCTGAGCAATCAGCCCCAGCATTTT. Its translation: CASSLQGLSNQPQHF.

This rearrangement joins TRBV15 to TRBJ1-2; the D gene is possibly TRBD1 (5 bases). V gave up 3 bases and J gave up 3 bases, with 17 bases separating them. The CDR3 covers 16 residues. From germline, CDR1 is LNHNV and CDR2 YYDKDF (reference sequence). CDR3 loop: CATSSPLGGGDYGYTF. DNA of the CDR3: TGTGCCACCAGCAGTCCCCTGGGGGGAGGGGACTATGGCTACACCTTC.

The chain couples TRBV7-9 to TRBJ2-1; 9 bases map to TRBD2. Germline trimming cut 7 bases from V and 8 bases from J; bases unmatched to any gene: 9. Germline loops: CDR1 SEHNR, CDR2 FQNEAQ (reference sequence). CDR3 length: 14 residues. CDR3 sequence (DNA): TGTGCCAGCAAAAAAAGCGGGGGGCGGGATGAGCAGTTCTTC. Encoded protein: CASKKSGGRDEQFF.